The 14 T cell receptor beta chains in this list originate from one sample, sequenced in a study of T-cell reconstitution after alpha-beta-depleted transplantation in children. Preparing the TCRbeta library involved the use of unique molecular identifiers. MiXCR, applied by TCRdb to the PCR reads, yields one record per CDR3 protein. The profile covers more than 200,000 distinct CDR3 sequences, with approximately 15% appearing a single time and 35% to 50% taken by the ten largest. The sample was PBMCs, mostly from graft donor cells, taken 360 days after TCRalphabeta/CD19-depleted stem cell transplant. These receptors were collected from a male patient between 2 and 10 years old who had a stem cell transplant for acute lymphoblastic leukemia, so the T cells may come from the graft donor.

This clonotype was seen a handful of times. This rearrangement joins TRBV7-2 to TRBJ2-7; the match to TRBD2 covers 7 bases. Germline CDR1 and CDR2: SGHTA and FQGNSA. The CDR3 is made up of 15 amino acids. With V trimmed by 1 base and J by 3 bases, 6 bases remained unmatched. The CDR3 reads CASSLVPGGGYEQYF. CDR3 sequence (DNA): TGTGCCAGCAGCTTAGTCCCGGGGGGTGGCTACGAGCAGTACTTC.

The chain employs TRBV7-8 and TRBJ2-3; a possible D gene is TRBD2 (6 bases). V lost 5 bases and J 2 bases, leaving 20 bases between the germline ends. The CDR3 has 17 residues. The germline gives CDR1 SGHVS, CDR2 FQNEAQ. CDR3: CASSLLRGSGTTDTQYF. The CDR3 coding sequence is TGTGCCAGCAGCCTACTTCGAGGTAGCGGAACCACAGATACGCAGTATTTT.

The chain carries TRBV4-1 and TRBJ2-5; perhaps TRBD2 as D (5 bases). The CDR3 is 14 residues long. V shed 4 bases and J shed 5 bases, with 14 bases lying between them. Germline CDR1 and CDR2: MGHRA and YSYEKL. CDR3 loop: CASSRGEGWETQYF. In DNA form, the CDR3 reads TGCGCCAGCAGCCGAGGAGAGGGATGGGAGACCCAGTACTTC.

This clonotype was recorded many times. The rearrangement joins TRBV5-6 to TRBJ1-5; D possibly corresponds to TRBD1 (5 bases). Per germline, CDR1 SGHDT and CDR2 YYEEEE. Trimming removed 5 bases from V and 5 bases from J, with 14 bases in between. The CDR3 length is 14 residues. This CDR3 is CASSRRDGDQPQHF. CDR3 in DNA: TGTGCCAGCAGTCGCCGGGACGGTGATCAGCCCCAGCATTTT. The full variable domain, completed using reference TRBV5-6 and TRBJ1-5, is DAGVTQSPTHLIKTRGQQVTLRCSPKSGHDTVSWYQQALGQGPQFIFQYYEEEERQRGNFPDRFSGHQFPNYSSELNVNALLLGDSALYLCASSRRDGDQPQHFGDGTRLSIL.

The V and J genes are TRBV29-1 and TRBJ2-6, with D perhaps matching TRBD2 (6 bases). In germline, CDR1 is SQVTM, CDR2 ANQGSEA. The CDR3 sequence is 17 residues long. V was shortened by 0 bases and J by 2 bases, with 14 bases between the two germline ends. The CDR3 nucleotides are TGCAGCGTTGAAGAAAGGGACTGGAGTCCTGGGGCCAACGTCCTGACTTTC. Translating it yields CSVEERDWSPGANVLTF.

There are a few counts of this clonotype. This chain uses TRBV20-1 with TRBJ2-4; 8 nucleotides agree with TRBD2. CDR3 length equals 14 residues. Germline V CDR1 and CDR2: DFQATT, SNEGSKA (reference sequence). J lost 8 bases, V lost 5 bases, and 11 bases had no gene match. CDR3 residues: CSAPQQGTRDIQYF. The DNA for the CDR3 is TGCAGTGCTCCCCAGCAGGGGACTAGAGACATTCAGTACTTC.

This clonotype was observed a few times. V is TRBV10-3 and J is TRBJ2-7; unclear D gene. Germline V gene sequence: CDR1 ENHRY, CDR2 SYGVKD. The V gene lost 1 base and the J gene lost 0 bases, with 4 bases spanning the gap. The CDR3 runs to 13 residues. For the CDR3, the DNA is TGTGCCATCAGTGAGTATAACTCCTACGAGCAGTACTTC. Encoded protein: CAISEYNSYEQYF.

This clonotype was counted between two and nine times. The chain recombines TRBV4-3 with TRBJ1-4; TRBD1 agrees at 9 bases. The trim removed 1 base at V and 7 bases at J, leaving 13 bases unmatched. Germline V lookup: CDR1 LGHNA, CDR2 YSLEER. The CDR3 is 18 amino acids. CDR3 protein: CASSQVTYGTGGFEKLFF. Written as DNA, the CDR3 is TGCGCCAGCAGCCAAGTGACGTACGGAACAGGGGGCTTTGAAAAACTGTTTTTT.

The chain has TRBV5-1 and TRBJ1-2, with D hard to call. Per germline, CDR1 SGHRS and CDR2 YFSETQ. Trimming cost V 2 bases and J 1 base, with 6 bases left between them. The CDR3 spans 13 residues. The CDR3 bases are TGCGCCAGCAGCTTCGGGTTTAACTATGGCTACACCTTC. Translation: CASSFGFNYGYTF. The variable domain in full, with the rest retrieved from reference TRBV5-1 and TRBJ1-2, is KAGVTQTPRYLIKTRGQQVTLSCSPISGHRSVSWYQQTPGQGLQFLFEYFSETQRNKGNFPGRFSGRQFSNSRSEMNVSTLELGDSALYLCASSFGFNYGYTFGSGTRLTVV.

V is TRBV7-2 and J is TRBJ2-3, with 15 bases matching TRBD2. Unmatched junction bases numbered 7, after V lost 5 bases and J lost 10 bases. This CDR3 has 15 amino acids. Germline V gives CDR1 SGHTA, CDR2 FQGNSA. CDR3 loop: CASSRGLAGGRAQYF. In DNA, the CDR3 is TGTGCCAGCAGCCGAGGACTAGCGGGGGGGCGGGCGCAGTATTTT.

The chain recombines TRBV12-3 or TRBV12-4 with TRBJ1-2; 9 bases agree with TRBD1. V was clipped by 7 bases and J by 5 bases; unmatched bases: 11. The CDR3 spans 15 residues. CDR3 sequence: CASTPWLGQGYGYTF. CDR3 nucleotide sequence: TGTGCCAGCACTCCTTGGTTGGGACAGGGATATGGCTACACCTTC.

This clonotype was detected a few times. The chain couples TRBV11-2 to TRBJ2-2; the match to TRBD2 covers 14 bases. Trimming took 5 bases from V and 4 from J; bases not matched to a gene: 9. The CDR3 runs 18 residues. Germline assignment: CDR1 SGHAT and CDR2 FQNNGV. This CDR3 reads CASSPRLAGGQGTGELFF. CDR3 DNA sequence: TGTGCCAGCAGCCCCAGACTAGCGGGGGGGCAGGGCACCGGGGAGCTGTTTTTT.

In its sample, this clonotype was seen a few times. The V and J genes are TRBV6-5 and TRBJ1-2; D is possibly TRBD1 (5 bases). Deletions cut 2 bases from V and 4 bases from J, with 8 bases between. CDR1 and CDR2 (germline): MNHEY, SVGAGI. This CDR3 region has 13 residues. The CDR3 DNA reads TGTGCCAGCAGTTACGACAGAGCCTATGGCTACACCTTC. This translates into CASSYDRAYGYTF.

This clonotype was observed a few times. The chain links TRBV20-1 to TRBJ2-7; the D gene is possibly TRBD2 (6 bases). CDR1 DFQATT and CDR2 SNEGSKA come from the germline V gene (reference sequence). The CDR3 runs to 13 residues. V lost 6 bases, J lost 0 bases, and 12 bases lay in between. The CDR3 is CSALRDSSYEQYF. The CDR3 region has the DNA TGCAGTGCCCTACGGGACTCCTCCTACGAGCAGTACTTC.